Here is one T cell receptor beta chain with its context. Antigen: not known. A junction end diverges from the germline sequence, so it may reflect a read error. The same CDR3 is also encoded by other DNA sequences in this sample. The sample belongs to a study of immune cell composition in non-small cell lung cancer. Findings of the study overall: Top 10 clone scores and clonality were higher in squamous than adenocarcinoma. Clones >0.5% enriched in tumour were rarer in adenocarcinoma (around 33%) than squamous (about 80%).

TCRdb's copy holds only in-frame clones and misses some; the assay was immunoSEQ multiplex PCR. The sample lists 15,000 or so clones; roughly 80% were seen once. The CDR3 contains 15 residues. CDR1 and CDR2 from the germline V gene are PRHDT and FYEKMQ (reference sequence). Sequenced input: lung tumor tissue. The rearrangement links TRBV13 to TRBJ2-3; 7 positions agree with TRBD1. This TCR was recovered from a human donor with non-small cell lung cancer. As DNA, the CDR3 is TGTGCCAGCAGCCTAGGACAGGACTCCACAGATACGCAGTATTTT. Amino acid sequence: CASSLGQDSTDTQYF.